One and the same sample provided the 23 T cell receptor beta chains below, sequenced in a study of cytomegalovirus exposure and HLA in healthy donors. TCRdb keeps only in-frame clones here, not all; method: immunoSEQ multiplex PCR. Altogether 80,000 to 95,000 clones are present, roughly 95% being singletons, with the ten largest covering about 1.3%. Input material: PBMCs. The receptors were gathered from a woman aged 18-29 years in good health and CMV-seronegative.

This clone has a handful of counts. The chain joins TRBV10-2 to TRBJ2-7; D not resolved. The CDR3 is 15 amino acids. Germline loops: CDR1 WSHSY, CDR2 SAAADI. The germline V and J ends were trimmed by 8 bases and 3 bases, with 20 bases remaining between them. The CDR3 here is CASASLKPNDYEQYF. The CDR3 nucleotides read TGCGCCAGCGCGTCCTTAAAGCCGAACGACTACGAGCAGTACTTC.

The rearrangement links TRBV5-1 to TRBJ1-2; 7 bases are a match to TRBD1. Unmatched junction bases numbered 15, after V lost 4 bases and J lost 0 bases. Germline CDR1 is SGHRS and CDR2 is YFSETQ. The CDR3 has 18 residues. The CDR3 region is CASSGSSTGFISNYGYTF. CDR3 DNA: TGCGCCAGCAGCGGGTCCTCGACAGGGTTCATTTCTAACTATGGCTACACCTTC. Supplemented by reference TRBV5-1 and TRBJ1-2, the full variable domain reads KAGVTQTPRYLIKTRGQQVTLSCSPISGHRSVSWYQQTPGQGLQFLFEYFSETQRNKGNFPGRFSGRQFSNSRSEMNVSTLELGDSALYLCASSGSSTGFISNYGYTFGSGTRLTVV.

Here the CDR3 reads CASSLQGMFYGYTF. DNA for the CDR3: TGTGCCAGTAGTCTACAGGGCATGTTCTATGGCTACACCTTC. The chain has TRBV19 and TRBJ1-2; maybe TRBD1 (6 bases). CDR1 LNHDA and CDR2 SQIVND come from the germline V gene (reference sequence). V gave up 5 bases and J gave up 4 bases, with 14 bases separating them. The CDR3 is 14 amino acids.

V and J are TRBV18 and TRBJ1-5; a weak D match, TRBD1 (5 bases). V lost 3 bases, J lost 4 bases, and 10 bases lay in between. This CDR3 comprises 14 residues. The germline V gene has CDR1 KGHSH and CDR2 LQKENI. The CDR3 DNA reads TGTGCCAGCTCACCCAGGGATGGTAATCAGCCCCAGCATTTT. Protein product: CASSPRDGNQPQHF.

V and J are TRBV7-9 and TRBJ2-7; 10 bases align to TRBD2. With 5 bases clipped from V and 1 base from J, the junction kept 8 bases outside the gene matches. Per the germline V gene, CDR1 is SEHNR and CDR2 is FQNEAQ (reference sequence). The CDR3 loop spans 16 amino acids. The CDR3 is CASSPPGAGGSYEQYF. DNA for the CDR3: TGTGCCAGCAGCCCGCCTGGAGCGGGAGGGTCCTACGAGCAGTACTTC.

Concerning this clone itself: Sequence at one end of the junction differs from germline and may be a read error. The chain uses TRBV11-2 and TRBJ1-2; no clear D. The CDR3 extends over 13 amino acids. Germline CDR1 SGHAT, CDR2 FQNNGV. The CDR3 loop is CASNTKPQSLNVF. The CDR3 bases are TGTGCCAGCAACACTAAGCCCCAAAGCCTAAACGTCTTC.

The chain is built from TRBV7-2 and TRBJ2-5; TRBD1 matches at 9 bases. From germline, CDR1 is SGHTA and CDR2 FQGNSA. V gave up 6 bases and J gave up 2 bases; unmatched junction bases: 7. CDR3 length equals 15 residues. CDR3 in DNA: TGTGCCAGCAGGGAACAGGGGGCAGGGCAAGAGACCCAGTACTTC. This sequence encodes CASREQGAGQETQYF.

This clone was seen only once. The chain has TRBV10-3 and TRBJ2-3, with 9 bases lining up with TRBD1. Trimming removed 10 bases from V and 2 bases from J; junction bases left unmatched: 10. CDR1 is ENHRY, CDR2 SYGVKD, per germline. This CDR3 is 15 amino acids long. The CDR3 nucleotides read TGTGCCACCACGACAGGGGGTGAGCACACAGATACGCAGTATTTT. This sequence encodes CATTTGGEHTDTQYF.

The rearrangement uses TRBV5-8 and TRBJ1-1, with a possible D match to TRBD1 (5 bases). The germline V gene encodes CDR1 SGHTS and CDR2 YDEGEE. The CDR3 is 13 amino acids. V lost 1 base to trimming and J lost 6 bases, with 10 bases between them. This CDR3 is CASSLRGGAEAFF. The CDR3 nucleotides read TGTGCCAGCAGCTTGCGGGGAGGGGCTGAAGCTTTCTTT. The complete variable domain, with remaining parts taken from reference TRBV5-8 and TRBJ1-1, reads EAGVTQSPTHLIKTRGQQATLRCSPISGHTSVYWYQQALGLGLQFLLWYDEGEERNRGNFPPRFSGRQFPNYSSELNVNALELEDSALYLCASSLRGGAEAFFGQGTRLTVV.

This clone was counted between two and nine times. The chain carries TRBV30 and TRBJ2-7; D possibly corresponds to TRBD2 (5 bases). Germline CDR1 GTSNPN, CDR2 SVGIG (reference sequence). This CDR3 is built from 13 residues. With 7 bases removed from V and 2 bases from J, the gap between germline ends came to 15 bases. In DNA, the CDR3 is TGTGCCTCAGCGGCCCTACTCCCCTACGAGCAGTACTTC. It yields the protein CASAALLPYEQYF.

Comments on this clone: A junction boundary mismatches the germline segment, possibly from a read error. V usage is TRBV28 and J usage is TRBJ2-7; TRBD1 agrees at 8 bases. There are 16 residues in the CDR3. Looked up from germline, CDR1 is MDHEN and CDR2 is SYDVKM. CDR3 amino acids: CASSVWDRPSSYEQYF. Here the CDR3 DNA reads TGTGCCAGCAGTGTATGGGACAGGCCAAGCTCCTACGAGCAGTACTTC.

V gene TRBV27 combines with J gene TRBJ1-5; 9 bases line up with TRBD1. V shed 5 bases, J shed 3 bases, and the junction held 8 bases outside the gene matches. Germline values: CDR1 MNHEY, CDR2 SMNVEV (reference sequence). CDR3 length: 16 amino acids. The CDR3 spells CASSPATGGINQPQHF. The CDR3 DNA reads as TGTGCCAGCAGTCCCGCCACAGGGGGCATCAATCAGCCCCAGCATTTT.

As DNA, the CDR3 is TGTGCCAGCAGTGTTACTAGCGGATACACCGGGGAGCTGTTTTTT. Amino acids: CASSVTSGYTGELFF. This chain connects TRBV27 to TRBJ2-2; 8 bases match TRBD2. Per germline, CDR1 MNHEY and CDR2 SMNVEV (reference sequence). With 5 bases clipped from V and 3 bases from J, the junction kept 5 bases outside the gene matches. The CDR3 is 15 amino acids.

CDR3 sequence: CASSFYPGARTGELFF. CDR3 sequence (DNA): TGTGCCAGCAGCTTCTACCCGGGAGCAAGAACCGGGGAGCTGTTTTTT. J is TRBJ2-2 and V is TRBV7-8, with a weak D call TRBD2 (6 bases). Trimming left V 3 bases short and J 5 bases short, with 16 bases between. CDR3 length: 16 amino acids. The germline V gene encodes CDR1 SGHVS and CDR2 FQNEAQ.

Comment on this clone: This sample includes further DNA sequences coding for the same CDR3. The rearrangement links TRBV5-1 to TRBJ2-5, with a weak D call TRBD2 (6 bases). V gave up 1 base and J gave up 2 bases, with 12 bases separating them. This CDR3 is built from 15 residues. Germline values: CDR1 SGHRS, CDR2 YFSETQ. The CDR3 region has the DNA TGCGCCAGCAGCTTGAGTACTAGCCGTCAAGAGACCCAGTACTTC. Translation: CASSLSTSRQETQYF.

The chain carries TRBV9 and TRBJ1-5; D not certain. Germline CDR1 reads SGDLS; CDR2 reads YYNGEE. Trimming took 4 bases from V and 0 from J, leaving 5 bases between them. This CDR3 is built from 13 residues. As DNA, the CDR3 is TGTGCCAGCAGCACAAATAGCAATCAGCCCCAGCATTTT. Residues: CASSTNSNQPQHF.

CDR3 DNA: TGTGCCAGCATAGGACAGGGAATCCGGTTTTATGGCTACACCTTC. It specifies CASIGQGIRFYGYTF. The chain uses TRBV2 and TRBJ1-2; 8 bases fit TRBD1. The germline CDR1 and CDR2 sequences are SNHLY and FYNNEI. The CDR3 totals 15 residues. V lost 7 bases to trimming and J lost 5 bases; unmatched junction nucleotides: 12. Looking up the rest from reference TRBV2 and TRBJ1-2 gives the full variable domain: EPEVTQTPSHQVTQMGQEVILRCVPISNHLYFYWYRQILGQKVEFLVSFYNNEISEKSEIFDDQFSVERPDGSNFTLKIRSTKLEDSAMYFCASIGQGIRFYGYTFGSGTRLTVV.

This chain connects TRBV6-5 to TRBJ2-7; 7 bases are shared with TRBD1. This CDR3 contains 16 residues. Germline V gene sequence: CDR1 MNHEY, CDR2 SVGAGI. Trimming cost V 0 bases and J 2 bases; bases outside gene matches: 7. The chain's CDR3 is CASSYSEAQGAYEQYF. The CDR3 DNA reads as TGTGCCAGCAGTTACTCCGAAGCTCAGGGGGCCTACGAGCAGTACTTC.

The CDR3, as DNA: TGTGCCAGCAGCTTATTCGGGACAGGGGTCAATGAGCAGTTCTTC. This encodes CASSLFGTGVNEQFF. V and J are TRBV7-2 and TRBJ2-1, with 10 bases matching TRBD1. CDR1 SGHTA and CDR2 FQGNSA come from the germline V gene. This CDR3 has 15 amino acids. Trimming took 2 bases from V and 6 from J; bases not matched to a gene: 4.

The chain links TRBV18 to TRBJ1-2; D ambiguous. In germline, CDR1 is KGHSH, CDR2 LQKENI. Trimming left V 1 base short and J 3 bases short, with 15 bases between. The CDR3 is 16 residues long. The DNA for the CDR3 is TGTGCCAGCTCACCACAAGACCCTACGAGGGACTATGGCTACACCTTC. Residues: CASSPQDPTRDYGYTF.

The J gene is TRBJ2-1, the V gene TRBV27, with D possibly TRBD2 on 7 matching bases. Trimming took off 9 bases at V and 9 bases at J, with 27 bases between the two ends. Germline values: CDR1 MNHEY, CDR2 SMNVEV (reference sequence). The CDR3 extends over 16 amino acids. CDR3 coding DNA: TGTGCCAGGATCGAGGGGGTTGGGACTACTTTACTTGAGCAGTTCTTC. It specifies CARIEGVGTTLLEQFF.

Regarding this clone: At one boundary the junction diverges from the germline segment, which might be a read error. V usage is TRBV27 and J usage is TRBJ1-5, with 12 bases lining up with TRBD1. Per germline, CDR1 MNHEY and CDR2 SMNVEV (reference sequence). CDR3 length: 16 residues. CDR3 protein: CTSSDAGTGGDQPQHF. CDR3 DNA sequence: TGTACCAGCAGTGATGCCGGGACAGGGGGCGATCAGCCCCAGCATTTT.

This clone was detected once. The V and J genes are TRBV1 and TRBJ1-1. TRBV1 is a recognized pseudogene. CDR3 length: 14 residues. The CDR3 nucleotides read TGCACCAGCAGTCGCATTCGGGTACTCACTGAAGCTTTCTTT. Translating gives CTSSRIRVLTEAFF.